These 24 T cell receptor beta chains came from one sample sequenced in a study of T-cell reconstitution after alpha-beta-depleted transplantation in children. TCRbeta library construction was performed incorporating unique molecular identifiers. TCRdb called the PCR reads again in MiXCR, with one record for every CDR3 protein. The repertoire holds about 160,000 distinct CDR3 sequences, with roughly 11% as singletons. Specimen: PBMCs, collected before TCRalphabeta/CD19-depleted stem cell transplant. These receptor sequences come from a boy younger than 10 with acute myeloid leukemia, due to receive a stem cell transplant.

Many counts were recorded for this clonotype. This chain connects TRBV7-9 to TRBJ1-4, with no clear D. The CDR3 has 14 residues. The V end lost 5 bases, the J end lost 6 bases, and 13 bases lay between the germline ends. Per the germline V gene, CDR1 is SEHNR and CDR2 is FQNEAQ (reference sequence). The CDR3 nucleotides read TGTGCCAGCAGCCTTCCCAGCCGGCATGAAAAACTGTTTTTT. Translating it yields CASSLPSRHEKLFF.

The sample holds many counts of this clonotype. The V gene is TRBV5-1, the J gene TRBJ2-3; D possibly corresponds to TRBD2 (5 bases). Germline lookup yields CDR1 SGHRS and CDR2 YFSETQ. The CDR3 contains 14 residues. V lost 5 bases to trimming and J lost 0 bases, with 10 bases between them. CDR3 amino acids: CASRGAASTDTQYF. CDR3 DNA: TGCGCCAGCAGGGGAGCTGCTAGCACAGATACGCAGTATTTT.

This clonotype was seen repeatedly, ten times or more. The chain links TRBV5-6 to TRBJ2-7; no clear D gene. V dropped 1 base and J dropped 6 bases, with 8 bases sitting between them. The CDR3 extends over 12 amino acids. Germline V gene lookup returns CDR1 SGHDT and CDR2 YYEEEE. The CDR3 is CASSLTSFEQYF. In nucleotides, the CDR3 is TGTGCCAGCAGCTTGACCAGTTTCGAGCAGTACTTC.

This clonotype has at least ten counts. The rearrangement joins TRBV11-2 to TRBJ1-5; no definite D call. Trimming pared 2 bases from V and 9 bases from J, leaving 14 bases between. This CDR3 spans 14 amino acids. CDR1 and CDR2 from the germline V gene are SGHAT and FQNNGV. The chain's CDR3 is CASSLPGAHMPQHF. The CDR3 DNA reads TGTGCCAGCAGCTTACCGGGAGCCCATATGCCCCAGCATTTT.

This clonotype was seen a handful of times. The gene calls are TRBV28 and TRBJ1-2; D is unresolved. The germline V gene encodes CDR1 MDHEN and CDR2 SYDVKM. Trimming cost V 2 bases and J 6 bases, with 10 bases left between them. The CDR3 covers 13 residues. The CDR3 DNA is TGTGCCAGCAGTTTACTCGGCACCGATGGCTACACCTTC. Protein sequence: CASSLLGTDGYTF.

This clonotype was observed many times. The chain has TRBV6-5 and TRBJ2-7; D is possibly TRBD2 (6 bases). The ends were cut back, 2 bases at V and 5 bases at J, with 25 bases in the middle. Germline lookup yields CDR1 MNHEY and CDR2 SVGAGI. The CDR3 loop spans 18 amino acids. CDR3 protein: CASSYPQSKSGDRNEQYF. In DNA, the CDR3 is TGTGCCAGCAGTTACCCGCAATCTAAATCGGGAGATCGAAACGAGCAGTACTTC.

This clonotype was seen many times. V is TRBV10-2 and J is TRBJ1-1; D unresolved. This CDR3 region has 13 residues. The V end was cut by 6 bases, the J end by 4 bases, with 12 bases between. Germline lookup yields CDR1 WSHSY and CDR2 SAAADI. The CDR3 spells CASRERWGTEAFF. CDR3 sequence (DNA): TGCGCCAGCAGAGAACGATGGGGCACTGAAGCTTTCTTT.

This clonotype appeared many times. J is TRBJ2-5 and V is TRBV7-3, with D unresolved. V lost 5 bases, J lost 1 base, and 8 bases lay in between. Germline loops: CDR1 SGHTA, CDR2 FQGTGA. The CDR3 extends over 13 amino acids. The CDR3 loop is CASSPVGQETQYF. For the CDR3, the DNA is TGTGCCAGCAGCCCCGTGGGCCAAGAGACCCAGTACTTC.

The table lists this clonotype with many counts. This chain links TRBV29-1 with TRBJ2-1; D ambiguous. CDR3 length: 11 residues. Per the germline V gene, CDR1 is SQVTM and CDR2 is ANQGSEA. V was cut by 4 bases and J by 2 bases, with 3 bases left in between. The CDR3 reads CSVAPYNEQFF. In DNA form, the CDR3 reads TGCAGCGTTGCTCCCTACAATGAGCAGTTCTTC.

This clonotype was counted many times. The chain employs TRBV6-1 and TRBJ1-1; possible D gene TRBD1, 6 bases. The V end was cut by 8 bases, the J end by 0 bases, with 22 bases between. There are 17 residues in the CDR3. Germline V gene lookup returns CDR1 MNHNS and CDR2 SASEGT. The CDR3 coding sequence is TGTGCCAGCCCTGAACCAGGGGACGGGATCCTGAACACTGAAGCTTTCTTT. The encoded protein is CASPEPGDGILNTEAFF.

In its sample, this clonotype was seen many times. The chain is built from TRBV6-6 and TRBJ1-6; D is undetermined. Germline V gene lookup returns CDR1 MNHNY and CDR2 SVGAGI (reference sequence). CDR3 length: 12 amino acids. V was cut by 0 bases and J by 10 bases, with 4 bases left in between. CDR3 coding DNA: TGTGCCAGCAGTTACTCCAACTCACCCCTCCACTTT. Protein sequence: CASSYSNSPLHF.

This clonotype came up many times. This rearrangement joins TRBV13 to TRBJ2-5; D not resolved. The germline V gene has CDR1 PRHDT and CDR2 FYEKMQ (reference sequence). The CDR3 covers 14 residues. Deletions cut 3 bases from V and 1 base from J, with 9 bases between. Here the CDR3 DNA reads TGTGCCAGCAGCTTCGTCCCCTTCCAAGAGACCCAGTACTTC. Its protein is CASSFVPFQETQYF.

On this clonotype itself: Since a much larger clone is just one base distant, this may be a read error. The chain joins TRBV15 to TRBJ2-5, with 9 bases aligning to TRBD2. This CDR3 spans 15 amino acids. The germline V gene has CDR1 LNHNV and CDR2 YYDKDF (reference sequence). Trimming at V came to 3 bases and at J to 5 bases, leaving 7 bases not matched to a gene. The DNA of the CDR3 is TGTGCCACCAGCAGGGGGACTAGCAGGGGCGAGACCCAGTACTTC. Translated: CATSRGTSRGETQYF.

In its sample, this clonotype was seen many times. The J gene is TRBJ2-2, the V gene TRBV3-1; D possibly corresponds to TRBD2 (7 bases). Per germline, CDR1 LGHDT and CDR2 YNNKEL (reference sequence). This CDR3 has 16 amino acids. V lost 0 bases to trimming and J lost 6 bases, with 14 bases between them. Here the CDR3 DNA reads TGTGCCAGCAGCCAAGAAGGGGGGGTTGGAGCCGGGGAGCTGTTTTTT. This sequence encodes CASSQEGGVGAGELFF.

This clonotype has at least ten counts. J is TRBJ2-1 and V is TRBV20-1; 15 positions match TRBD2. V lost 4 bases and J lost 9; bases outside the gene matches: 10. Germline V gene data show CDR1 as DFQATT and CDR2 as SNEGSKA (reference sequence). The CDR3 covers 16 residues. CDR3 nucleotides: TGCAGTGCTATTGCCGGGACTAGCGGGAGGAGTAGTGAGCAGTTCTTC. This translates into CSAIAGTSGRSSEQFF.

This clonotype was seen many times. V gene TRBV7-9 combines with J gene TRBJ2-3, with 8 bases fitting TRBD1. The V gene's germline CDR1 is SEHNR and CDR2 FQNEAQ (reference sequence). The CDR3 is made up of 15 amino acids. J was trimmed by 0 bases and V by 2 bases; bases with no gene match: 1. DNA of the CDR3: TGTGCCAGCAGCTTAAGACAGGGGAGCACAGATACGCAGTATTTT. It codes for CASSLRQGSTDTQYF.

The CDR3 protein is CSVALQGGTEAFF. CDR3 coding DNA: TGCAGCGTGGCCTTACAGGGTGGGACTGAAGCTTTCTTT. The chain employs TRBV29-1 and TRBJ1-1; perhaps TRBD1 as D (6 bases). The CDR3 loop spans 13 amino acids. The germline V gene encodes CDR1 SQVTM and CDR2 ANQGSEA. V was shortened by 6 bases and J by 5 bases, with 16 bases between the two germline ends.

The sample holds many counts of this clonotype. The chain has TRBV11-2 and TRBJ2-3; D is uncertain. CDR1 is SGHAT, CDR2 FQNNGV, per germline. The V end lost 0 bases, the J end lost 6 bases, and 7 bases lay between the germline ends. The CDR3 is 13 amino acids. This CDR3 reads CASSLDLEDTQYF. The CDR3 DNA sequence: TGTGCCAGCAGCTTAGACTTAGAGGATACGCAGTATTTT.

In the case of this clonotype: A much bigger clone sits one base away, suggesting this may be a read error. The V and J genes are TRBV7-6 and TRBJ1-4; 9 positions match TRBD1. Unmatched junction bases numbered 5, after V lost 5 bases and J lost 7 bases. Germline V gene lookup returns CDR1 SGHVS and CDR2 FNYEAQ. The CDR3 loop spans 14 amino acids. The CDR3 sequence: CASSREQGAEKLFF. CDR3 in DNA: TGTGCCAGCAGCCGGGAACAGGGGGCTGAAAAACTGTTTTTT.

This clonotype has just a few counts. The rearrangement links TRBV5-5 to TRBJ2-7; D call uncertain. Trimming removed 0 bases at V and 3 bases at J, with 10 bases between. The CDR3 loop spans 14 amino acids. The V gene's germline CDR1 is SGHKS and CDR2 YYEKEE (reference sequence). The chain's CDR3 is CASSLGLLSYEQYF. As DNA, the CDR3 is TGTGCCAGCAGCTTGGGACTTCTCAGCTACGAGCAGTACTTC.

This clonotype was counted at least ten times. The chain couples TRBV18 to TRBJ2-1, with D maybe TRBD1 (6 bases). The CDR3 runs 16 residues. The V end lost 4 bases, the J end lost 5 bases, and 18 bases lay between the germline ends. Germline CDR1 reads KGHSH; CDR2 reads LQKENI. CDR3 sequence reads: CASSRNRDKKNNEQFF. The CDR3 DNA sequence: TGTGCCAGCTCACGTAACCGGGACAAAAAAAACAATGAGCAGTTCTTC.

This rearrangement joins TRBV7-3 to TRBJ2-1; 9 bases are shared with TRBD1. Trimming took 5 bases from V and 4 from J; bases not matched to a gene: 6. This CDR3 has 15 amino acids. Germline V lookup: CDR1 SGHTA, CDR2 FQGTGA. The CDR3 reads CASSETGGSYNEQFF. The CDR3 DNA reads TGTGCCAGCAGCGAAACAGGGGGCTCTTACAATGAGCAGTTCTTC.

This clonotype came up many times. The chain carries TRBV5-1 and TRBJ2-3, with D unclear. V dropped 4 bases and J dropped 5 bases, with 14 bases sitting between them. CDR1 and CDR2 from the germline V gene are SGHRS and YFSETQ. The CDR3 consists of 14 residues. The CDR3 bases are TGCGCCAGCAGCCCGTTGAAGGGTGAAGATACGCAGTATTTT. As protein: CASSPLKGEDTQYF. Together with reference TRBV5-1 and TRBJ2-3, the CDR3 gives the full variable domain: KAGVTQTPRYLIKTRGQQVTLSCSPISGHRSVSWYQQTPGQGLQFLFEYFSETQRNKGNFPGRFSGRQFSNSRSEMNVSTLELGDSALYLCASSPLKGEDTQYFGPGTRLTVL.

This clonotype was observed many times. J is TRBJ1-1 and V is TRBV29-1; D is unresolved. Trimming stripped 6 bases from V and 1 base from J, with 12 bases between. CDR1 is SQVTM and CDR2 is ANQGSEA in the germline V gene. This CDR3 has 13 residues. Here the CDR3 reads CSVAPEANTEAFF. The DNA for the CDR3 is TGCAGCGTGGCCCCGGAGGCGAACACTGAAGCTTTCTTT.